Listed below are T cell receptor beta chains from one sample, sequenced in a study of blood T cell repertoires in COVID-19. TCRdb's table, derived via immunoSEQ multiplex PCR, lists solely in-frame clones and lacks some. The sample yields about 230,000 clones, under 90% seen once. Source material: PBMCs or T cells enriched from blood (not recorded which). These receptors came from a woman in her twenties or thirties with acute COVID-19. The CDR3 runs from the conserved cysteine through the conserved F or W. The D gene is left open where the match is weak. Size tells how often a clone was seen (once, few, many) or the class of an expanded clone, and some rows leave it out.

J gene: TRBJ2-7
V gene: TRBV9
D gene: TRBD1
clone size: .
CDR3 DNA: TGTGCCAGCAGCTCGCCCCGGGACAGGGACGACGAGCAGTACTTC
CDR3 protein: CASSSPRDRDDEQYF

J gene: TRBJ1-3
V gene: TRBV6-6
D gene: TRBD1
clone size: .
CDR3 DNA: TGTGCCAGCAGTCAATCGACTGGACAGGGCTCTGGAAACACCATATATTTT
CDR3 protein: CASSQSTGQGSGNTIYF

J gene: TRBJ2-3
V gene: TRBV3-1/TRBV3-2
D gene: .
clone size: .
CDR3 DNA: TGTGCCAGCAGCCAAGAGGGGCTATTTGCAGATACGCAGTATTTT
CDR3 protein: CASSQEGLFADTQYF

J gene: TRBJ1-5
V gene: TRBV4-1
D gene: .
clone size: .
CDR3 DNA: TGCGCCAGCAGCCAAGGGAGGGCGAGCAATCAGCCCCAGCATTTT
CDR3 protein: CASSQGRASNQPQHF

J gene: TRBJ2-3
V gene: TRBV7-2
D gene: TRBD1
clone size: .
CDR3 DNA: TGTGCCAGCAGCTTAGACAGGGGGCAATCAGATACGCAGTATTTT
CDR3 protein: CASSLDRGQSDTQYF

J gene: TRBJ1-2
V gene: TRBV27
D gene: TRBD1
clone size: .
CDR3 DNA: TGTGCCAGCAGTTTAACAGGGGACAGTGGCTACACCTTC
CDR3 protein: CASSLTGDSGYTF

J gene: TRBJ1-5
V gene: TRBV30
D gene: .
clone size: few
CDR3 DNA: TGTGCCTGGAGTGTAGGGGGCAATCAGCCCCAGCATTTT
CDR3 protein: CAWSVGGNQPQHF

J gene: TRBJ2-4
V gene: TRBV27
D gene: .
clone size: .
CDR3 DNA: TGTGCCAGCCCGAGCCCCTGTAAAGACATTCAGTACTTC
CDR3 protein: CASPSPCKDIQYF

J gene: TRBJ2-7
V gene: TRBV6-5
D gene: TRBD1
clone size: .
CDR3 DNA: TGTGCCAGCAGTACTCCGGGACAGGGGGCCTACGAGCAGTACTTC
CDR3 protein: CASSTPGQGAYEQYF

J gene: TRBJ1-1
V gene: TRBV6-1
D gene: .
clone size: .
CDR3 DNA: TGTGCCAGCAGTGAAAGGGCGGGAACGGGCTTGAACACTGAAGCTTTCTTT
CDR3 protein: CASSERAGTGLNTEAFF

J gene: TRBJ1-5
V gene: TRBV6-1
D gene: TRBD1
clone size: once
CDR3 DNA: TGTGCCAGCAGTGATCGGGACAGGGAGCAGCCCCAGCATTTT
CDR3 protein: CASSDRDREQPQHF

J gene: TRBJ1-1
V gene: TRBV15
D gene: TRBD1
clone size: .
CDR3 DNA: TGTGCCACCAGCAGGGACAGGCAGAACACTGAAGCTTTCTTT
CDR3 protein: CATSRDRQNTEAFF

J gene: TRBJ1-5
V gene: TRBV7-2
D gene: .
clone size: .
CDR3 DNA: TGTGCCAGCAGCTTAGAGCCTCTTAGCAATCAGCCCCAGCATTTT
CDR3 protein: CASSLEPLSNQPQHF

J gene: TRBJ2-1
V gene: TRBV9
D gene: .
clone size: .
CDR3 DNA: TGTGCCAGCAGCGTAGAAGGGGCGCGAAACAATGAGCAGTTCTTC
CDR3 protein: CASSVEGARNNEQFF

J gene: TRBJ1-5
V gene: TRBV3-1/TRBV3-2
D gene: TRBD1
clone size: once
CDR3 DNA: TGTGCCAGCAGCCAAGAGGACAGGATGTTCCAGCCCCAGCATTTT
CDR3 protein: CASSQEDRMFQPQHF

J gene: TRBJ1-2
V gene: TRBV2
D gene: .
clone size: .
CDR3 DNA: TGTGCCAGCAGTGAATCCCGGGATGGCTACACCTTC
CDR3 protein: CASSESRDGYTF

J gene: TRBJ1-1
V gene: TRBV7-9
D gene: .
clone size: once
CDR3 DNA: TGTGCCAGCAGCGGGCAGGCAGATAACACTGAAGCTTTCTTT
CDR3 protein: CASSGQADNTEAFF

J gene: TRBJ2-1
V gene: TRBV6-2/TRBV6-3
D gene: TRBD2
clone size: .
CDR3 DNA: TGTGCCAGCAGTTACGGTGGACTAGGGTTCAATGAGCAGTTCTTC
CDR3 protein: CASSYGGLGFNEQFF

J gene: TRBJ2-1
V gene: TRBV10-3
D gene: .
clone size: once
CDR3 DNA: TGTGCCACAGGGGTTAATGAGCAGTTCTTC
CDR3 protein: CATGVNEQFF

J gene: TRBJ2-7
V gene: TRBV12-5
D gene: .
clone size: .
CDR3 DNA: TGTGCTAGTGGTTCAGGGCTCTACGAGCAGTACTTC
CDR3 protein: CASGSGLYEQYF

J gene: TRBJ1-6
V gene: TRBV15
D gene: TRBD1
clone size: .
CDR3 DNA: TGTGCCACCAGCAGAGGGACAGGGTCACCCCTCCACTTT
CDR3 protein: CATSRGTGSPLHF

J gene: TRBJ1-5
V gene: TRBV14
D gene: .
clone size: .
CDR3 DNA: TGTGCCAGCAGCCAAACCGGGAATCAGCCCCAGCATTTT
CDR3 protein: CASSQTGNQPQHF

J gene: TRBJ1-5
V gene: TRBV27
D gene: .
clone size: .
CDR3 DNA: TGTGCCAGCAGTTTATTTCAAGGGGATAATCAGCCCCAGCATTTT
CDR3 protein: CASSLFQGDNQPQHF

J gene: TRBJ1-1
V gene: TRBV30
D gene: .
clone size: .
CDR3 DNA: TGTGCCTGGACGGTGGGCCCGAACACTGAAGCTTTCTTT
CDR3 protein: CAWTVGPNTEAFF

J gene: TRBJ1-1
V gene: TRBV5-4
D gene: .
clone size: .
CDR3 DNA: TGTGCCAGCAGCTTGGTCGCGTCAAAAACTGAAGCTTTCTTT
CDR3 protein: CASSLVASKTEAFF

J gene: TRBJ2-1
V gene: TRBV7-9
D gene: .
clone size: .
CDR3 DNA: TGTGCCAGCAGCTTAGCGCCTAGCTTCAATGAGCAGTTCTTC
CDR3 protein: CASSLAPSFNEQFF

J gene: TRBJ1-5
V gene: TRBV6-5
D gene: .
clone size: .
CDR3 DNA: TGTGCCAGCCAGGACAGTTTCAATCAGCCCCAGCATTTT
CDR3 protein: CASQDSFNQPQHF

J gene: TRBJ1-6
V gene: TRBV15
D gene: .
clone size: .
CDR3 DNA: TGTGCCACCAGCAGTGACAGATTCAGCTCCTATAATTCACCCCTCCACTTT
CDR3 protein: CATSSDRFSSYNSPLHF

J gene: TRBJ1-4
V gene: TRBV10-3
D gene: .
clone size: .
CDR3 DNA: TGTGCCATCAGTGCTGTCCGGGTAATAACTAATGAAAAACTGTTTTTT
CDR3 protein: CAISAVRVITNEKLFF

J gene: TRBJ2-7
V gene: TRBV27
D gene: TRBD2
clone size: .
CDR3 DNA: TGTGCCAGCAGTTTCCTGACTAGCGGGGGGTTGTACGAGCAGTACTTC
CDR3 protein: CASSFLTSGGLYEQYF

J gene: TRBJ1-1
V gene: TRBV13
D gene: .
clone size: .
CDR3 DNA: TGTGCCAGCAGCCTGGACAGATGGAACACTGAAGCTTTCTTT
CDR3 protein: CASSLDRWNTEAFF

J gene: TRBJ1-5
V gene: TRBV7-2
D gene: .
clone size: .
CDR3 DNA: TGTGCCAGCAGCCTAGCGGGAGATTATCAGCCCCAGCATTTT
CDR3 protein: CASSLAGDYQPQHF

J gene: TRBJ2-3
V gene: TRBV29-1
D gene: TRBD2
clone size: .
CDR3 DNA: TGCAGCGTTGAAGATTATGGACTAGCGGGGGGCCACTATAGCACAGATACGCAGTATTTT
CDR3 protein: CSVEDYGLAGGHYSTDTQYF

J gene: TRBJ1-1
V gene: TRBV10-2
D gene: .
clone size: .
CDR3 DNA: TGCGCCAGCAGTGAGTTCGGGGGGCCGGCGAACACTGAAGCTTTCTTT
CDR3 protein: CASSEFGGPANTEAFF

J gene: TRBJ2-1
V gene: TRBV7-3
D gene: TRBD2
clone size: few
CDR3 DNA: TGTGCCAGCAGCTTGACTAGCGGGAAAGACAATGAGCAGTTCTTC
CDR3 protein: CASSLTSGKDNEQFF

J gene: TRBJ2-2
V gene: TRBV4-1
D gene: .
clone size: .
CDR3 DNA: TGCGCCAGCAGCCATGTCGGCCAGGGGAGCACCGGGGAGCTGTTTTTT
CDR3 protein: CASSHVGQGSTGELFF

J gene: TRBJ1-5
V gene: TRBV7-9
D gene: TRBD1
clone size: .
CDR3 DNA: TGTGCCAGCAGCGCACAGGGGAATCAGCCCCAGCATTTT
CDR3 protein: CASSAQGNQPQHF

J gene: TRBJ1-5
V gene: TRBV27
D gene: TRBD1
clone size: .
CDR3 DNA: TGTGCCAGCAGTTCCGGGGGACAGGGTAACGATCAGCCCCAGCATTTT
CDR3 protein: CASSSGGQGNDQPQHF

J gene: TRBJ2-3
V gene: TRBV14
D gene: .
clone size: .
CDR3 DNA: TGTGCCAGCAGCCAAGACCATGGACTTAACCCTAGCACAGATACGCAGTATTTT
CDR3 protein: CASSQDHGLNPSTDTQYF

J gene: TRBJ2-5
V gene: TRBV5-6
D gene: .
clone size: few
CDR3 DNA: TGTGCCAGCAGCTTGGTCGTCCCGGCAGGGCTAGAGACCCAGTACTTC
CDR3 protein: CASSLVVPAGLETQYF

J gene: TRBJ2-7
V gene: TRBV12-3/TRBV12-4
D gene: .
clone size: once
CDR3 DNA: TGTGCCAGCAGTCTTAACTACGAGCAGTACTTC
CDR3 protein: CASSLNYEQYF

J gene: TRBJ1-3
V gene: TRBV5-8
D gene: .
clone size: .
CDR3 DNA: TGTGCCAGCAGCTTGGATCGGCTAGGGGGGGCGTATGGAAACACCATATATTTT
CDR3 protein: CASSLDRLGGAYGNTIYF

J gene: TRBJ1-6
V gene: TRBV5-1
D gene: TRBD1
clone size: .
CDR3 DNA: TGCGCCAGCAGCTTAGGACAGGGGTATCCTAATTCACCCCTCCACTTT
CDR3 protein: CASSLGQGYPNSPLHF

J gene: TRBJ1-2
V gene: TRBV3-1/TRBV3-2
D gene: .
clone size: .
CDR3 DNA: TGTGCCAGCAGCCAGGCAGGGAACTATGGCTACACCTTC
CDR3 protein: CASSQAGNYGYTF

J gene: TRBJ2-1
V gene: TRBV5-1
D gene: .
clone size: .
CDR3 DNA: TGCGCCAGCAGCTTGGCGACGGGGGTCACGTACAATGAGCAGTTCTTC
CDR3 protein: CASSLATGVTYNEQFF

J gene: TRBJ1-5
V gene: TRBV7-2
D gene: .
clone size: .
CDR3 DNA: TGTGCCAGCAGCACCCTAGTAGGGGGTGGTAGCAATCAGCCCCAGCATTTT
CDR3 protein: CASSTLVGGGSNQPQHF

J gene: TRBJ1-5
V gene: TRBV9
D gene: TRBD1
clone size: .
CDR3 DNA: TGTGCCAGCTCGGCAGGGGGAGGTCAGCCCCAGCATTTT
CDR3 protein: CASSAGGGQPQHF

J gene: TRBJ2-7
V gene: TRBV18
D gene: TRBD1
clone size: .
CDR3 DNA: TGTGCCAGCTCACCAAAGGGACAGTCCTACGAGCAGTACTTC
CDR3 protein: CASSPKGQSYEQYF

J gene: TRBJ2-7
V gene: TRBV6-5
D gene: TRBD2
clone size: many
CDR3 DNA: TGTGCCAGCAGTTGGACTAGCGGGGGGGCCTACGAGCAGTACTTC
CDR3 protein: CASSWTSGGAYEQYF

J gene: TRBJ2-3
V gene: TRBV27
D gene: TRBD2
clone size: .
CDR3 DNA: TGTGCCAGCAACGGGGGGTTTTTAAATACGCAGTATTTT
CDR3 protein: CASNGGFLNTQYF

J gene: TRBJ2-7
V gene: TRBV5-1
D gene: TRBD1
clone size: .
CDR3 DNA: TGCGCCAGCAGCCCCGGAGCTCCGGGACAGGGTCTGTACGAGCAGTACTTC
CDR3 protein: CASSPGAPGQGLYEQYF

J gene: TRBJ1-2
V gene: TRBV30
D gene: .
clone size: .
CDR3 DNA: TGTGCCTGGAGTGTAACAGGTGGAGGCTACACCTTC
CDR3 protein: CAWSVTGGGYTF

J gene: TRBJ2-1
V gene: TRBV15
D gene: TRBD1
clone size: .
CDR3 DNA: TGTGCCACCAGCAGAGTTGGGACAGGCTACAATGAGCAGTTCTTC
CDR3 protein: CATSRVGTGYNEQFF

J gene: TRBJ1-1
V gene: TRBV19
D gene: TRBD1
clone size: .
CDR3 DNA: TGTGCCAGTAGTCCGGGGACAGGGGGCTTGGACACTGAAGCTTTCTTT
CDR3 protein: CASSPGTGGLDTEAFF

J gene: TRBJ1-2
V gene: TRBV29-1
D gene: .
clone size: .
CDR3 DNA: TGCAGCGTTGAGCGGGGGGATCTTAACTATGGCTACACCTTC
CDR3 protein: CSVERGDLNYGYTF

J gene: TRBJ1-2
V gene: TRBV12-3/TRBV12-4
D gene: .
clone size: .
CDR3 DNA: TGTGCCAGCAGTTTTTCCCTAGTAGGCGGCTACACCTTC
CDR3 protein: CASSFSLVGGYTF

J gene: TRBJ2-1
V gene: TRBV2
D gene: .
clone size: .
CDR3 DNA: TGTGCCAGCGGGGGCCTTTACTACTCCTACAATGAGCAGTTCTTC
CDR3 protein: CASGGLYYSYNEQFF

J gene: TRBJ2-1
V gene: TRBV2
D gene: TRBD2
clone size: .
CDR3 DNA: TGTGCCAGCAGTGATACTAGCGGGGGCGATAACAATGAGCAGTTCTTC
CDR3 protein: CASSDTSGGDNNEQFF

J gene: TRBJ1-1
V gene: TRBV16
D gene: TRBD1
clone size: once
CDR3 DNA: TGTGCCAGCAGCCCGGGGACAGCCGACACTGCTTTCTTT
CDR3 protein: CASSPGTADTAFF

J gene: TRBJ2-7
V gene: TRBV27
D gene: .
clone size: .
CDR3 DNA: TGTGCCAGCGGTAGGGGTTGGGGCGAGCAGTACTTC
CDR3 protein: CASGRGWGEQYF